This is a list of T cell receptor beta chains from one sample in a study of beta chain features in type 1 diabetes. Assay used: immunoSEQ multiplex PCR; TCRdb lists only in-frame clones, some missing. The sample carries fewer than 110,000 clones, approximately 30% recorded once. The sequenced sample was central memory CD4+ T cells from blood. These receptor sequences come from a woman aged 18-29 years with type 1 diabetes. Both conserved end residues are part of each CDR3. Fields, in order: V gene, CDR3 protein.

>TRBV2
CASSQEDRVGDTQYF
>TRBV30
CAWSGWASGMDEQFF
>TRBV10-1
CASSESSLASGSGEQFF
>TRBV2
CASSDRTVTGELFF
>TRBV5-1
CASSLGLQASNEKLFF
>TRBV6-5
CASSYTAGGYGYTF
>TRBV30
CASESKNTEAFF
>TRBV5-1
CASSAGLAGVDTQYF
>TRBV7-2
CASSLPPGRGGGLYNEQFF
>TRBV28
CASSAIDRGGYGYTF
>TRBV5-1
CASIVGEAPGELFF
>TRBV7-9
CASTGGETQYF
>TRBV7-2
CASRVLAPSYNEQFF
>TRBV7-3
CASSLIGRGGAETQYF
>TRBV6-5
CASRRFSGNVGEQYF
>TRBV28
CASSSTGGLRRETQYF
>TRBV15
CATSRDLEEKLFF